Below, one T cell receptor beta chain is given with its context. The antigen remains unidentified. This record belongs to a study of cytomegalovirus exposure and HLA in healthy donors. General study points: Cytomegalovirus status, reportedly, was diagnosed with high specificity and sensitivity by the classifier.

The table came from immunoSEQ multiplex PCR; TCRdb's copy has only in-frame clones and leaves some out. This sample carries fewer than 100,000 clones, roughly 90% of them seen once, and the ten largest clones take 2% to 2.5%. The TCR originated in a man in his thirties or forties in good health and CMV-seronegative. Material for sequencing was PBMCs.

The CDR3 DNA follows: TGTGCCAGCTCAACGGGACTAGCGGGGGCCTCCGGCGAGCAGTACTTC. Its protein product is CASSTGLAGASGEQYF. The chain has TRBV18 and TRBJ2-7; 14 bases fit TRBD2. Germline CDR1 is KGHSH and CDR2 is LQKENI. The CDR3 runs 16 residues. The V and J ends lost 5 bases and 6 bases, in that order; junction bases with no gene match: 9.